The 12 T cell receptor beta chains below were found in one sample sequenced in a study of control samples from healthy donors and cancer patients. Here immunoSEQ multiplex PCR was the method, and the copy in TCRdb shows in-frame clones only, minus some. Of some 170,000 clones listed, roughly 94% are singletons. The sample was PBMCs. The source of these receptors is a man between 60 and 75 years old with colorectal cancer.

Concerning this clone itself: Different DNA sequences within this sample yield the same CDR3. V usage is TRBV18 and J usage is TRBJ1-1; D possibly corresponds to TRBD1 (5 bases). The CDR3 has 13 residues. Per the germline V gene, CDR1 is KGHSH and CDR2 is LQKENI. The germline V and J ends were trimmed by 4 bases and 1 base, with 7 bases remaining between them. The CDR3 spells CASSLGQNTEAFF. CDR3 coding DNA: TGTGCCAGCTCACTCGGACAGAACACTGAAGCTTTCTTT.

The J gene is TRBJ2-1, the V gene TRBV4-1; 7 nucleotides line up with TRBD1. J gave up 2 bases and V 1 base, and 2 bases lay outside the gene matches. This CDR3 spans 15 amino acids. Looked up from germline, CDR1 is MGHRA and CDR2 is YSYEKL. CDR3 coding DNA: TGCGCCAGCAGCCAAGGACAGGGCCCCTACAATGAGCAGTTCTTC. Protein: CASSQGQGPYNEQFF.

This chain joins TRBV11-2 and TRBJ1-2; 8 bases agree with TRBD1. Germline V gene sequence: CDR1 SGHAT, CDR2 FQNNGV. The CDR3 has 14 residues. The trim removed 7 bases at V and 2 bases at J, leaving 6 bases unmatched. The CDR3 here is CASTVDRANYGYTF. As DNA, the CDR3 is TGTGCCAGCACCGTGGACAGGGCAAACTATGGCTACACCTTC.

V usage is TRBV4-2 and J usage is TRBJ1-6; D gene unclear. The V gene lost 0 bases and the J gene lost 6 bases, with 12 bases spanning the gap. The CDR3 is 16 residues long. The germline V gene has CDR1 LGHNA and CDR2 YNFKEQ. The CDR3 nucleotides read TGTGCCAGCAGCCAAGAGGAATCGGCTGTTAATTCACCCCTCCACTTT. It yields the protein CASSQEESAVNSPLHF.

The rearrangement joins TRBV19 to TRBJ1-1; D is uncertain. In germline, CDR1 is LNHDA, CDR2 SQIVND (reference sequence). The CDR3 is 14 residues long. Between the trimmed V and J ends, which lost 3 bases and 0 bases, there was a span of 8 bases. The CDR3 nucleotides are TGTGCCAGTAGTATCCAGGCCTTGAACACTGAAGCTTTCTTT. Encoded protein: CASSIQALNTEAFF.

The genes are TRBV11-3 and TRBJ2-2; 15 bases are shared with TRBD2. Germline loops: CDR1 SGHNT, CDR2 YENEEA. The CDR3 is 18 residues long. With 5 bases clipped from V and 3 bases from J, the junction kept 7 bases outside the gene matches. The CDR3 sequence is CASSPGLAGGIDTGELFF. CDR3 in DNA: TGTGCCAGCAGCCCGGGACTAGCGGGGGGCATAGACACCGGGGAGCTGTTTTTT.

This chain links TRBV5-1 with TRBJ2-5; D uncertain. V was shortened by 2 bases and J by 3 bases, with 5 bases between the two germline ends. CDR3 length equals 12 residues. Per the germline V gene, CDR1 is SGHRS and CDR2 is YFSETQ. CDR3 loop: CASSFNEETQYF. For the CDR3, the DNA is TGCGCCAGCAGCTTTAATGAAGAGACCCAGTACTTC.

The chain links TRBV5-1 to TRBJ2-1; 9 bases line up with TRBD2. There are 16 residues in the CDR3. V trimming: 0 bases; J trimming: 3 bases; junction bases outside the gene matches: 4. In germline, CDR1 is SGHRS, CDR2 YFSETQ. CDR3 sequence reads: CASSLASAGGYNEQFF. In DNA form, the CDR3 reads TGCGCCAGCAGCTTGGCCTCAGCGGGGGGCTACAATGAGCAGTTCTTC.

V is TRBV18 and J is TRBJ1-1; D uncertain. Per the germline V gene, CDR1 is KGHSH and CDR2 is LQKENI. V lost 2 bases and J 2 bases, leaving 6 bases between the germline ends. The CDR3 extends over 13 amino acids. The CDR3 region has the DNA TGTGCCAGCTCACCAGTCCCAAACACTGAAGCTTTCTTT. It is translated as CASSPVPNTEAFF.

This clone is a singleton in its sample. The genes are TRBV5-6 and TRBJ2-5, with D perhaps matching TRBD2 (5 bases). The V end was cut by 0 bases, the J end by 1 base, with 7 bases between. The CDR3 runs to 14 residues. Germline-derived CDR1 and CDR2 are SGHDT and YYEEEE. For the CDR3, the DNA is TGTGCCAGCAGCTTGGGGACTGTCCAAGAGACCCAGTACTTC. It specifies CASSLGTVQETQYF.

The chain employs TRBV25-1 and TRBJ2-7, with D possibly called TRBD1 or TRBD2 (5 bases each). Germline values: CDR1 MGHDK, CDR2 SYGVNS. The CDR3 runs to 11 residues. V lost 3 bases to trimming and J lost 5 bases, with 5 bases between them. CDR3 in DNA: TGTGCCAGCAGTGAGGGGGACGAGCAGTACTTC. It yields the protein CASSEGDEQYF.

The J gene is TRBJ2-7, the V gene TRBV10-3, with D hard to call. This CDR3 contains 14 residues. The ends were cut back, 0 bases at V and 2 bases at J, with 8 bases in the middle. Germline CDR1 and CDR2: ENHRY and SYGVKD. Written as DNA, the CDR3 is TGTGCCATCAGTGAGTCTGCAGATGCCTACGAGCAGTACTTC. Its protein product is CAISESADAYEQYF.